Listed here is a single TCR beta chain. The sample is drawn from a study of blood T cell repertoires in COVID-19. The method was immunoSEQ multiplex PCR; TCRdb's version includes in-frame clones alone and lacks a portion of them. The data show roughly 300,000 clones, with approximately 87% seen just once and roughly 8% held by the top ten. CDR1 is GTSNPN and CDR2 is SVGIG in the germline V gene (reference sequence). V gave up 0 bases and J gave up 2 bases, with 10 bases separating them. The length of the CDR3 is 15 residues. Input material: peripheral blood. This receptor was obtained from a woman aged 50 to 65 who had recovered from COVID-19. This chain links TRBV30 with TRBJ2-2, with D possibly TRBD1 on 5 matching bases. CDR3 in amino acids: CAWSVMTVNTGELFF. The DNA of the CDR3 is TGTGCCTGGAGTGTAATGACAGTCAACACCGGGGAGCTGTTTTTT.